The following is a TCR beta chain sequence with its context. This sample also contains other DNA sequences that code for the same CDR3. Germline values: CDR1 MDHEN, CDR2 SYDVKM. Trimming took off 3 bases at V and 5 bases at J, with 7 bases between the two ends. The length of the CDR3 is 12 residues. The sample belongs to a study of T cell responses to AZD1222 COVID-19 vaccine. The repertoire was sequenced with immunoSEQ multiplex PCR; TCRdb's copy has only in-frame clones and lacks some. The sample lists around 130,000 clones, around 90% occurring once. Here the sequenced sample was peripheral blood, taken 28 days after the second AZD1222 dose. The rearrangement links TRBV28 to TRBJ1-2; no definite D call. The sequence derives from an adult who received the AZD1222 COVID-19 vaccine. The CDR3: CASSLRLYGYTF. The CDR3 DNA sequence: TGTGCCAGCAGTTTGCGATTATATGGCTACACCTTC.